The 10 T cell receptor beta chains below all came from one sample that was sequenced in a study of beta chain features in type 1 diabetes. Sequenced material consisted of expressed TCRB transcripts (all of the isolated RNA was reverse transcribed). Method: immunoSEQ multiplex PCR; TCRdb's copy keeps in-frame clones and lacks some. The table includes about 620,000 clones, roughly a sixth detected once. The sample taken for sequencing was naive CD4+ T cells from blood. These receptors were obtained from a man between 18 and 29 years old in good health.

The chain links TRBV9 to TRBJ2-5; D might be TRBD2 (5 bases). The germline gives CDR1 SGDLS, CDR2 YYNGEE. The CDR3 has 15 amino acids. V was pared by 4 bases and J by 0 bases, with 13 bases between. The CDR3, as DNA: TGTGCCAGCAGCCCCCGGACTGGGTACCAAGAGACCCAGTACTTC. Translation: CASSPRTGYQETQYF.

The chain links TRBV28 to TRBJ2-7; D remains unclear. Germline V lookup: CDR1 MDHEN, CDR2 SYDVKM. Trimming cost V 5 bases and J 0 bases, with 11 bases left between them. The CDR3 runs 14 residues. The CDR3 loop reads CASSTAKRSYEQYF. The CDR3 DNA sequence: TGTGCCAGCAGTACCGCCAAGCGCTCCTACGAGCAGTACTTC.

The chain employs TRBV14 and TRBJ2-2; TRBD1 matches 8 bases. Unmatched junction bases numbered 9, after V lost 5 bases and J lost 1 base. This CDR3 comprises 17 residues. Germline CDR1 and CDR2: SGHDN and FVKESK. The CDR3 DNA reads as TGTGCCAGCAGCATCTGGACAGGGACAATGAACACCGGGGAGCTGTTTTTT. Amino acids: CASSIWTGTMNTGELFF.

The rearrangement joins TRBV30 to TRBJ1-6; D unresolved. Germline V gene sequence: CDR1 GTSNPN, CDR2 SVGIG (reference sequence). V lost 0 bases and J lost 7, with 7 bases in between. The CDR3 contains 13 residues. DNA for the CDR3: TGTGCCTGGAGTGTACGGCCGAATTCACCCCTCCACTTT. Residues: CAWSVRPNSPLHF.

This clone was picked up a small number of times. The chain couples TRBV7-3 to TRBJ2-3, with a possible D match to TRBD1 (5 bases). Looked up from germline, CDR1 is SGHTA and CDR2 is FQGTGA. V was trimmed by 5 bases and J by 0 bases, leaving 18 bases between them. This CDR3 is built from 17 residues. CDR3 sequence: CASSPRPAGWSTDTQYF. The CDR3 region has the DNA TGTGCCAGCAGCCCCCGCCCGGCAGGGTGGAGCACAGATACGCAGTATTTT.

This clone was seen only a few times. The J gene is TRBJ2-3, the V gene TRBV19, with 9 nucleotides matching TRBD2. Germline CDR1 reads LNHDA; CDR2 reads SQIVND (reference sequence). The CDR3 is 16 residues long. After removal of 1 base from V and 6 bases from J, the junction contained 8 bases not matched to a gene. For the CDR3, the DNA is TGTGCCAGTAGTATAGGGCTAGCGGGGTTCTTGGATACGCAGTATTTT. It is translated as CASSIGLAGFLDTQYF.

This chain connects TRBV2 to TRBJ1-5, with D perhaps TRBD1 (6 bases). V lost 4 bases and J 4 bases, leaving 14 bases between the germline ends. Germline V CDR1 and CDR2: SNHLY, FYNNEI. CDR3 length: 15 residues. The CDR3 region is CASSVGWTANQPQHF. The CDR3 nucleotides are TGTGCCAGCAGTGTTGGTTGGACAGCTAATCAGCCCCAGCATTTT.

The sample holds a few counts of this clone. This chain uses TRBV7-8 with TRBJ1-5; 8 bases line up with TRBD1. This CDR3 spans 14 amino acids. Germline CDR1 is SGHVS and CDR2 is FQNEAQ. The J segment lost 8 bases and the V segment lost 5 bases, leaving 8 bases of the junction unmatched. CDR3 coding DNA: TGTGCCAGCAGCCCGAGGACAGGGACTGAGCCCCAGCATTTT. Its protein product is CASSPRTGTEPQHF.

The CDR3 DNA reads as TGTGCCAGCAGCTTAGCGTACAGCTCTGGAAACACCATATATTTT. It encodes CASSLAYSSGNTIYF. The rearrangement joins TRBV11-1 to TRBJ1-3, with D unclear. The CDR3 length is 15 residues. Trimming removed 0 bases from V and 0 bases from J, with 6 bases in between. CDR1 and CDR2 from the germline V gene are SGHAT and FQDESV (reference sequence).

The rearrangement joins TRBV7-3 to TRBJ2-7, with TRBD2 matching 12 bases. The V and J ends lost 5 bases and 5 bases, in that order; junction bases with no gene match: 10. Germline CDR1 reads SGHTA; CDR2 reads FQGTGA. The CDR3 totals 16 residues. This CDR3 is CASSIRLAGVLDEQYF. CDR3 coding DNA: TGTGCCAGCAGCATACGACTAGCGGGAGTTCTGGACGAGCAGTACTTC.